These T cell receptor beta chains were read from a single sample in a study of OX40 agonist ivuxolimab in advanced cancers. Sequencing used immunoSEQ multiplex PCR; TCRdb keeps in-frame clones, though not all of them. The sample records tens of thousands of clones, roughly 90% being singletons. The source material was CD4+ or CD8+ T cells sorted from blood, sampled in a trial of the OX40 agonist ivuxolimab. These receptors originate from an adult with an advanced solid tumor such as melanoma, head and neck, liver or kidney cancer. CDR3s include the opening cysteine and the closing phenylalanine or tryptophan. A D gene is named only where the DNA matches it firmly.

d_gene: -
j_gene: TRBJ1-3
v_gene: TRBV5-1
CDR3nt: TGCGCCAGCAGCTTGGTGTTTGGGAGTCGCAACACCATATATTTT
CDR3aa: CASSLVFGSRNTIYF

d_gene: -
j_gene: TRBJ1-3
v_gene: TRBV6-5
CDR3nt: TGTGCCAGCAGTCGACAGGATAGCTCTGGAAACACCATATATTTT
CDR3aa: CASSRQDSSGNTIYF

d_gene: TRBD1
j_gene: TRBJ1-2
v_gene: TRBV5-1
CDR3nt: TGCGCCAGCAGCTTGGAAAACGGGGGACAGGGGGCCTTATACGGCTACACCTTC
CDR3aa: CASSLENGGQGALYGYTF

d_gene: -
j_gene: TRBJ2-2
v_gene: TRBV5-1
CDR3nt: TGCGCCAGCAGCTTAGGGACACCGAACACCGGGGAGCTGTTTTTT
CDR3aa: CASSLGTPNTGELFF

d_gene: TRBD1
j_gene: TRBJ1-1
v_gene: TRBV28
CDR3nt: TGTGCCAGCAAGTCTCCTTCAGGGGGCGGTGACACTGAAGCTTTCTTT
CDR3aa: CASKSPSGGGDTEAFF

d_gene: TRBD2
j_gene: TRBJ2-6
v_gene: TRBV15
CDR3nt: TGTGCCACCAGCAGAGATCTTGGGGGGGTCGGGGCCAACGTCCTGACTTTC
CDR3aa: CATSRDLGGVGANVLTF

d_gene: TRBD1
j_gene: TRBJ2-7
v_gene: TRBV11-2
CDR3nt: TGTGCCAGCAGCTTAGACTCCGGGACAGGGGTCCACGAGCAGTACTTC
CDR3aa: CASSLDSGTGVHEQYF

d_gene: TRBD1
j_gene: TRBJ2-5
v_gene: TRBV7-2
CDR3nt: TGTGCCAGCAGCTTAAGGACAGGATCGGAGACCCAGTACTTC
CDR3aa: CASSLRTGSETQYF

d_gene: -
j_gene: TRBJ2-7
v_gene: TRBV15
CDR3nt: TGTGCCACCAGCAAGGATGTCTACGAGCAGTACTTC
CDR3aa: CATSKDVYEQYF

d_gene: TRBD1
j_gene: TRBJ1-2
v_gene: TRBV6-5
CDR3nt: TGTGCCAGCAGGAACGCCGGGACAGGCGATGGCTACACCTTC
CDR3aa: CASRNAGTGDGYTF

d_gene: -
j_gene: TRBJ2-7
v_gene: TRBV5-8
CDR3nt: TGTGCCAGCAGCTCTTATAAAGGCAGGGATCTCCCCTACGAGCAGTACTTC
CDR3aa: CASSSYKGRDLPYEQYF

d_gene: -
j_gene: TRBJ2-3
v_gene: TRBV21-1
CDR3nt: TGTGCCAGCAGCAAAGCGCTATTCAGGGCTGGGGGCACAGATACGCAGTATTTT
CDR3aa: CASSKALFRAGGTDTQYF

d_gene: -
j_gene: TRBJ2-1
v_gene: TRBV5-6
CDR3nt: TGTGCCAGCAGCTTTGCGACTGGGAGTGAGCAGTTCTTC
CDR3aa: CASSFATGSEQFF

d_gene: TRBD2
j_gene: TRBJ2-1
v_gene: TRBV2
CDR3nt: TGTGCCAGCAGGCCGACTAGCGGGAGGGCCGGTGAGCAGTTCTTC
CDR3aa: CASRPTSGRAGEQFF

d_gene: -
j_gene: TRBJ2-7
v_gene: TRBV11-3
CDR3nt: TGTGCCAGCAGCTCGAGGACATCCTCCTACGAGCAGTACTTC
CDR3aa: CASSSRTSSYEQYF

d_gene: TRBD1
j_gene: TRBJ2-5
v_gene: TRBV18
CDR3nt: TGTGCCAGCTCACCTCGACAGGGGTTGACAGAGACCCAGTACTTC
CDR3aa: CASSPRQGLTETQYF

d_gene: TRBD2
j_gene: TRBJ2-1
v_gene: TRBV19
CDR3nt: TGTGCCAGTAAACCCGAAGCGGGAGTCTTCGGGGAGCAGTTCTTC
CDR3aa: CASKPEAGVFGEQFF

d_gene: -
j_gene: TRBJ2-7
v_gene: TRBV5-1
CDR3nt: TGCGCCAGCAGCCAACTTACCGGGCCATTATACGAGCAGTACTTC
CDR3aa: CASSQLTGPLYEQYF

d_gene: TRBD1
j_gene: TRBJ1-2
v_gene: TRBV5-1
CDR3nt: TGCGCCAGCAGCCCCGAGGGACAGCTCTATGGCTACACCTTC
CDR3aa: CASSPEGQLYGYTF

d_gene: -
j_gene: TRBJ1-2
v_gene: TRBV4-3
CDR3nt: TGCGCCAGCAGCCCCGACGGACGACGCGGCTACACCTTC
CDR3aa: CASSPDGRRGYTF